These T cell receptor beta chains were read from a single sample in a study of identical twins. Each CDR3 protein gets one entry after TCRdb re-called the 5' RACE reads with MiXCR. The sample carries roughly 540,000 distinct CDR3 sequences, around 20% recorded once. The same data also went into a second study, on T cells expressing NK-cell markers.

Sample: CD4+ T cells sorted from blood. The receptors come from a woman under 30 in good health. Each CDR3 is given with its conserved first and last residue. Each record gives: D gene, clone size, V gene, CDR3 length, J gene, CDR3 protein, CDR3 DNA. D genes are given only for firm matches. Not all rows give a size; the values are once, few, many and, for expanded clones, a class.

NA	NA	TRBV5-1	16	TRBJ1-3	CASSLAGQNTGNTIYF	TGCGCCAGCAGCTTGGCGGGCCAGAACACTGGAAACACCATATATTTT
NA	few	TRBV29-1	10	TRBJ2-3	CSTNTDTQYF	TGCAGCACCAACACAGATACGCAGTATTTT
TRBD2	few	TRBV6-5	15	TRBJ2-7	CASSYGLAGVYEQYF	TGTGCCAGCAGTTACGGACTAGCGGGAGTCTACGAGCAGTACTTC
NA	few	TRBV5-1	15	TRBJ2-4	CASSDEQGSKNIQYF	TGCGCCAGCAGCGACGAACAGGGCTCCAAAAACATTCAGTACTTC
NA	NA	TRBV4-3	14	TRBJ2-1	CASSPHHRYNEQFF	TGCGCCAGCAGCCCACATCACCGCTACAATGAGCAGTTCTTC
NA	few	TRBV4-2	18	TRBJ2-7	CASSQVPPWSDARDEQYF	TGTGCCAGCAGCCAAGTGCCCCCCTGGTCGGATGCCCGAGACGAGCAGTACTTC
TRBD2	many	TRBV12-3/TRBV12-4	14	TRBJ2-7	CASSSRLAGYEQYF	TGTGCCAGCAGTTCCCGTTTAGCGGGATACGAGCAGTACTTC
NA	NA	TRBV24-1	13	TRBJ2-1	CATSAAGRNEQFF	TGTGCCACCAGTGCGGCGGGGCGGAATGAGCAGTTCTTC
TRBD1	NA	TRBV5-1	15	TRBJ2-1	CASSSWTGQANEQFF	TGCGCCAGCAGTTCATGGACAGGTCAGGCAAATGAGCAGTTCTTC
NA	NA	TRBV29-1	13	TRBJ2-4	CSVVTGIKNIQYF	TGCAGCGTCGTAACAGGGATCAAAAACATTCAGTACTTC
NA	NA	TRBV5-1	15	TRBJ1-1	CASSRADSTNTEAFF	TGCGCCAGCAGCCGGGCGGACTCAACGAACACTGAAGCTTTCTTT
NA	NA	TRBV6-5	12	TRBJ2-1	CASSYGQSRPYF	TGTGCCAGCAGTTACGGACAGAGCCGCCCGTACTTC
NA	few	TRBV12-3/TRBV12-4	13	TRBJ1-5	CASSPLGHQPQHF	TGTGCCAGCAGTCCCTTGGGGCATCAGCCCCAGCATTTT
NA	many	TRBV25-1	11	TRBJ2-7	CASSEYGSAVF	TGTGCCAGCAGTGAATATGGCTCGGCGGTCTTC
NA	few	TRBV20-1	15	TRBJ1-1	CSAPRGGRENTEAFF	TGCAGTGCTCCCCGAGGGGGAAGAGAGAACACTGAAGCTTTCTTT
NA	many	TRBV20-1	13	TRBJ2-3	CSGAAPLTDTQYF	TGCAGTGGGGCGGCCCCCCTCACAGATACGCAGTATTTT
TRBD2	NA	TRBV6-2/TRBV6-3	15	TRBJ2-1	CASSPREGPYNEQFF	TGTGCCAGCAGTCCACGGGAGGGCCCCTACAATGAGCAGTTCTTC
NA	few	TRBV20-1	13	TRBJ2-1	CSARGGGRDEQFF	TGCAGTGCTAGAGGGGGAGGAAGGGATGAGCAGTTCTTC
NA	NA	TRBV7-9	13	TRBJ2-2	CASSPQATGELFF	TGTGCCAGCAGCCCACAGGCGACCGGGGAGCTGTTTTTT
NA	NA	TRBV4-1	15	TRBJ1-6	CASSQEASSRSPLHF	TGCGCCAGCAGCCAAGAGGCGAGTTCTCGCTCACCCCTCCACTTT
NA	many	TRBV7-9	11	TRBJ2-3	CASSALGTQYF	TGTGCCAGCAGCGCTTTAGGAACGCAGTATTTT
NA	NA	TRBV5-1	14	TRBJ2-7	CASSLIATSYEQYF	TGCGCCAGCAGCTTGATAGCGACTTCCTACGAGCAGTACTTC
TRBD2	few	TRBV20-1	14	TRBJ2-1	CSARRESSYNEQFF	TGCAGTGCTCGGCGGGAGAGCTCCTACAATGAGCAGTTCTTC
NA	many	TRBV29-1	12	TRBJ1-1	CSVVRASAEAFF	TGCAGCGTGGTTCGGGCCTCTGCTGAAGCTTTCTTT
NA	NA	TRBV5-2	17	TRBJ2-5	CARGPGLLRGIQETQYF	TGTGCCAGGGGCCCTGGGCTCCTCAGGGGCATACAAGAGACCCAGTACTTC
NA	NA	TRBV5-1	16	TRBJ2-2	CASSLSGALNTGELFF	TGCGCCAGCAGCTTGTCGGGGGCCCTGAACACCGGGGAGCTGTTTTTT